Described below is a single T cell receptor (beta chain) sequence and its context. These data originate in a study of CD8+ T cells in alopecia areata. Extraction of RNA preceded its reverse transcription into cDNA, which served as the sequencing template. Assay: immunoSEQ multiplex PCR; the TCRdb copy retains only in-frame clones and omits some. The top ten clones hold about 1.5% of a sample with about 180,000 clones, roughly 65% of them seen once. Alopecia areata patients gave lesional scalp punch biopsies and peripheral blood samples. PBMCs served as the source from which CD4+ and CD8+ T cells were sorted. This sequence originates from a human donor with alopecia areata. The sequencing used CD4+ T cells sorted from blood, collected at week 0.

The CDR3 DNA sequence: TGCGCCAGCAGCCCAACTAGCGGGGGGACAACCCCCTACGAGCAGTACTTC. Its translation is CASSPTSGGTTPYEQYF. This chain links TRBV5-1 with TRBJ2-7; 12 bases match TRBD2. Trimming cost V 4 bases and J 2 bases; bases outside gene matches: 10. The length of the CDR3 is 17 residues. The germline CDR1 and CDR2 sequences are SGHRS and YFSETQ.